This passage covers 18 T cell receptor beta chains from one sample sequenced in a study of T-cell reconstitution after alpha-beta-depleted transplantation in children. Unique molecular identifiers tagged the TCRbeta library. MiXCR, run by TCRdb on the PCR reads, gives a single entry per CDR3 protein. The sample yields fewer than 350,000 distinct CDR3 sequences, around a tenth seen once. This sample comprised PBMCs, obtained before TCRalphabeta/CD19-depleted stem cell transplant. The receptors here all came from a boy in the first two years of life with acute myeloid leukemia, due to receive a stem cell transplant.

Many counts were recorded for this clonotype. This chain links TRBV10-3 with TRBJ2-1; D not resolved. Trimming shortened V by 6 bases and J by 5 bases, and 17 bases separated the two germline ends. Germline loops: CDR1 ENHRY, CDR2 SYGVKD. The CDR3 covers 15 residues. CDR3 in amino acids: CAISPLWAGDNEQFF. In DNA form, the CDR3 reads TGTGCCATCAGCCCTCTCTGGGCAGGAGACAATGAGCAGTTCTTC.

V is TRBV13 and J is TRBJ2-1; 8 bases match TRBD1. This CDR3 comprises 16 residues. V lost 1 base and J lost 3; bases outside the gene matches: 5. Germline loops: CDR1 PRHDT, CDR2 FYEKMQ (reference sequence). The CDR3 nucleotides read TGTGCCAGCAGCTTAGCGGACAGGGTGAGCTACAATGAGCAGTTCTTC. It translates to CASSLADRVSYNEQFF.

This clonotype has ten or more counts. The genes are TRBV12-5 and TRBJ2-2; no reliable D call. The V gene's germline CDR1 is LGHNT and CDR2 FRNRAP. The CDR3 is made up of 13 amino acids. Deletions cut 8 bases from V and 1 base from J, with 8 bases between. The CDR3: CASLPENTGELFF. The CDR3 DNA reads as TGTGCTAGTTTACCGGAGAACACCGGGGAGCTGTTTTTT. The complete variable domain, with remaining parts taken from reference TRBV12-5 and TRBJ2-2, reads DARVTQTPRHKVTEMGQEVTMRCQPILGHNTVFWYRQTMMQGLELLAYFRNRAPLDDSGMPKDRFSAEMPDATLATLKIQPSEPRDSAVYFCASLPENTGELFFGEGSRLTVL.

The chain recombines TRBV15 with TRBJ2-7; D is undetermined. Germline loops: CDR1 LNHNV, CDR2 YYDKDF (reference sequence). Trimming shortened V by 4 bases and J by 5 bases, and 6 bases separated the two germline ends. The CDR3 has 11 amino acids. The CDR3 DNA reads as TGTGCCACCAGCACCGGACACGAGCAGTACTTC. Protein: CATSTGHEQYF.

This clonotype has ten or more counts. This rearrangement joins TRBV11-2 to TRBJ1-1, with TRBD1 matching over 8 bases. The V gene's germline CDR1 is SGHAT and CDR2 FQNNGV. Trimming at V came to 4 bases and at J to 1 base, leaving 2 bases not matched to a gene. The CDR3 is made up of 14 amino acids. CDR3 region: CASSSDRGNTEAFF. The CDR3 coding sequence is TGTGCCAGCAGCTCCGACAGGGGGAACACTGAAGCTTTCTTT.

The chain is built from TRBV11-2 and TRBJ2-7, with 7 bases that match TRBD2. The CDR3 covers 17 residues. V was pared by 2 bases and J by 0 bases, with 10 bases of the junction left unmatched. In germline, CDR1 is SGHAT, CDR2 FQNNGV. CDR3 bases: TGTGCCAGCAGCTTAAGGTCGGCGGGAGCTAACTCCTACGAGCAGTACTTC. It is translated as CASSLRSAGANSYEQYF.

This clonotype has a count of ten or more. CDR3 in DNA: TGTGCCATCATGACTGTAGCGGGGGGGCTCAATGAGCAGTTCTTC. It specifies CAIMTVAGGLNEQFF. This chain connects TRBV10-3 to TRBJ2-1; 11 bases match TRBD2. The CDR3 length is 15 residues. Germline V gene data show CDR1 as ENHRY and CDR2 as SYGVKD. Unmatched junction bases numbered 8, after V lost 7 bases and J lost 6 bases.

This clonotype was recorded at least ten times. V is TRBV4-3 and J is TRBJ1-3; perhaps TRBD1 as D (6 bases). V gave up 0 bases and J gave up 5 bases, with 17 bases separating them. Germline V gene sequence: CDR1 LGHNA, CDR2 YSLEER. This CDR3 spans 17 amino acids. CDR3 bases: TGCGCCAGCAGCCAAGACGGCAATGGACAGAAAAGAAACACCATATATTTT. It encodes CASSQDGNGQKRNTIYF.

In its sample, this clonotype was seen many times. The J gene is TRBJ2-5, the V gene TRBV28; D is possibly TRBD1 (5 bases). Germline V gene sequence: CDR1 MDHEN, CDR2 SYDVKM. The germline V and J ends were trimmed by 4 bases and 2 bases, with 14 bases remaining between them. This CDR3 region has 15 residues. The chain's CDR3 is CASSSPTVLQETQYF. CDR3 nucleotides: TGTGCCAGCAGTTCCCCGACAGTTCTTCAAGAGACCCAGTACTTC.

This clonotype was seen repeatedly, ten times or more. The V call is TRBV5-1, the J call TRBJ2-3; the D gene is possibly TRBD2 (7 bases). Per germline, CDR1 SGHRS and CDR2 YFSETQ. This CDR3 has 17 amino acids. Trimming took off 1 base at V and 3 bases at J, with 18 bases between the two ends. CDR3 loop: CASSLKLGGGRTDTQYF. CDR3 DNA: TGCGCCAGCAGCTTGAAATTGGGGGGGGGCCGGACAGATACGCAGTATTTT.

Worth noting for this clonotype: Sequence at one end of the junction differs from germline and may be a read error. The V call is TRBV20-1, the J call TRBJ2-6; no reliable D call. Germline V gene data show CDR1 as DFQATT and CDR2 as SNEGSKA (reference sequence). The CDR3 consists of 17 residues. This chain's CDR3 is CCATTRPYSSGANVLTF. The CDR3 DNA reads TGCTGTGCTACTACTCGACCATATAGCTCTGGGGCCAACGTCCTGACTTTC.

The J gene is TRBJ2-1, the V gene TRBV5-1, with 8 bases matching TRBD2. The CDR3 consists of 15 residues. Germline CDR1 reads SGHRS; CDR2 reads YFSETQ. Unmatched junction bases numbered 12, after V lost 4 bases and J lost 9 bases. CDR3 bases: TGCGCCAGCAGCCCTGTCCAGGTAGCGGGGTCTGAGCAGTTCTTC. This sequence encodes CASSPVQVAGSEQFF.

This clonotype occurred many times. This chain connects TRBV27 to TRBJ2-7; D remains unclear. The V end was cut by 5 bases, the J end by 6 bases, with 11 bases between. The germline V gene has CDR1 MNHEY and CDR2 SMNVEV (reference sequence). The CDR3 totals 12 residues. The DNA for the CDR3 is TGTGCCAGCAGTAACAGTGCCCTCGAGCAGTACTTC. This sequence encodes CASSNSALEQYF.

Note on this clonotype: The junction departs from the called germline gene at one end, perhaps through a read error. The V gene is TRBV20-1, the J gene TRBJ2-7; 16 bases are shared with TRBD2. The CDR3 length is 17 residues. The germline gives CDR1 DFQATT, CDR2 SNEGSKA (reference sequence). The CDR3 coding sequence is TGCTGTGCTAGAGGGCTGGGACTAGCGGGAGGGAAATACGAGCAGTACTTC. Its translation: CCARGLGLAGGKYEQYF.

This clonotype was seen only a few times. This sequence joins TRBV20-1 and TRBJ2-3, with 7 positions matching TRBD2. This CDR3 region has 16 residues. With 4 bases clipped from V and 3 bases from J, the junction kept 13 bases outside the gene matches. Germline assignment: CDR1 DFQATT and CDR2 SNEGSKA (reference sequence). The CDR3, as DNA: TGCAGTGCTACCCCGGGGTCAGCGGGAAGGACAGATACGCAGTATTTT. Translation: CSATPGSAGRTDTQYF.

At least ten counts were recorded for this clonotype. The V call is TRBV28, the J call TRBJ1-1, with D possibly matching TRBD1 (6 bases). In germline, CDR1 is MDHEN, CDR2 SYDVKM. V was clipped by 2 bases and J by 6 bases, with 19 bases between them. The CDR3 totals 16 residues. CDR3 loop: CASSLEWGGRAAEAFF. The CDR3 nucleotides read TGTGCCAGCAGTTTAGAGTGGGGGGGGCGCGCGGCTGAAGCTTTCTTT. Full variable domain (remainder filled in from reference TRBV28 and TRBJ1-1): DVKVTQSSRYLVKRTGEKVFLECVQDMDHENMFWYRQDPGLGLRLIYFSYDVKMKEKGDIPEGYSVSREKKERFSLILESASTNQTSMYLCASSLEWGGRAAEAFFGQGTRLTVV.

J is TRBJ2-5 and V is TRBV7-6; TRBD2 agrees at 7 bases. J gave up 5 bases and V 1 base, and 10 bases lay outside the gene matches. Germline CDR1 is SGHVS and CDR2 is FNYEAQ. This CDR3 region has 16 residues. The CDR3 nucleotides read TGTGCCAGCAGCTTAGAGCCGGGGAGGGTCAGGGAGACCCAGTACTTC. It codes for CASSLEPGRVRETQYF.

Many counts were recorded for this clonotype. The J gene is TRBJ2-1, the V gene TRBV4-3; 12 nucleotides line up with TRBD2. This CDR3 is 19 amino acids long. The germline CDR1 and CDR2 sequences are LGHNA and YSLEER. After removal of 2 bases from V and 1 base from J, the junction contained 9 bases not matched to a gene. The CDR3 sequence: CASSQSLAGGPVSYNEQFF. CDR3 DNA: TGCGCCAGCAGCCAATCCCTAGCGGGAGGGCCAGTGTCCTACAATGAGCAGTTCTTC.